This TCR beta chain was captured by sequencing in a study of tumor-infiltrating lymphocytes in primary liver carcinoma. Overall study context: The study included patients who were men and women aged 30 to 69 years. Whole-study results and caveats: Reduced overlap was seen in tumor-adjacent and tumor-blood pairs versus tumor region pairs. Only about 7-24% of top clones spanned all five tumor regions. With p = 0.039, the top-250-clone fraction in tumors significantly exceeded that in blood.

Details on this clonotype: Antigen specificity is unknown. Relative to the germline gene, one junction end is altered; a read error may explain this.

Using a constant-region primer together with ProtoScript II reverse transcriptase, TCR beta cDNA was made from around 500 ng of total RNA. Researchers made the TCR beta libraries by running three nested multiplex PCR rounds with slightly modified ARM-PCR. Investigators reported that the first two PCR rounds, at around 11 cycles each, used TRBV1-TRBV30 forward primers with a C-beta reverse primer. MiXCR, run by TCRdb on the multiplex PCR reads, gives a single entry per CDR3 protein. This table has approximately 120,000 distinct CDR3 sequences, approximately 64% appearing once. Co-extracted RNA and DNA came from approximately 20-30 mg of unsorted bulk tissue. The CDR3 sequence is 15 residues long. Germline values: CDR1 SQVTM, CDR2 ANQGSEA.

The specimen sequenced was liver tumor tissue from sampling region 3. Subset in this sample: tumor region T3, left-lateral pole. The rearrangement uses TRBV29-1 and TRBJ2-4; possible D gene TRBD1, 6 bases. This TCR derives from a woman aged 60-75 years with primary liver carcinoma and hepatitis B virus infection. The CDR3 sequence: CSVTPTGTTQNTQYF. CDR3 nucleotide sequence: TGCAGCGTAACTCCCACCGGGACAACTCAAAACACTCAGTACTTC.